This TCR beta chain appears in the sequencing data of a study of blood T cell repertoires in COVID-19. In the study overall: COVID-19 samples from acute and convalescent phases originated in the United States, Italy and Spain. In each case, the material was cDNA or gDNA derived from T cells, B-cell-depleted T cells, or PBMCs.

In the original workflow: Reference gene primer amplification yielded estimated nucleated cell counts. The data were produced by immunoSEQ multiplex PCR, yet TCRdb's version contains in-frame clones alone and is incomplete. The DNA was the basis for D and trimming; V, J and clone size are from that table. The table lists a few hundred thousand clones, around nine tenths of them singletons, with roughly 3.1% in the top ten. Trimming cost V 2 bases and J 3 bases; bases outside gene matches: 6. The length of the CDR3 is 14 residues. Germline V CDR1 and CDR2: GTSNPN, SVGIG (reference sequence). The rearrangement joins TRBV30 to TRBJ2-5, with 7 bases lining up with TRBD2. Sequencing was performed on peripheral blood. The sequence was collected from a human donor in a cohort sampled during active COVID-19. The CDR3 loop is CAWSPQGTKETQYF. CDR3 nucleotide sequence: TGTGCCTGGAGTCCCCAAGGGACTAAAGAGACCCAGTACTTC.